The rows below give T cell receptor beta chains drawn from one sample of a study of spatial heterogeneity in lung cancer. Each CDR3 protein gets one entry after TCRdb re-called the 5' RACE reads with MiXCR. The data hold around 12,000 distinct CDR3 sequences, with 14% observed a single time. The sample in question was PBMCs, obtained at surgery. These receptors were taken from a male donor with early-stage non-small cell lung cancer. CDR3s include the opening cysteine and the closing phenylalanine or tryptophan. Some rows mark clone size as missing; the rest say once, few, many or name a class of expanded clone.

V gene	clone size	J gene	CDR3 protein
TRBV6-6	.	TRBJ2-7	CASGGRSYEQYF
TRBV20-1	.	TRBJ1-2	CSARGETLTPDWGYTF
TRBV3-1	many	TRBJ2-7	CASSPLAGPSYEQYF
TRBV6-2/TRBV6-3	.	TRBJ1-2	CASSLQGLAYGYTF
TRBV28	.	TRBJ2-3	CALSPGQNTDTQYF
TRBV5-1	once	TRBJ2-5	CASSWGTGEETQYF
TRBV4-3	few	TRBJ2-2	CASSPGINANTGELFF
TRBV18	.	TRBJ2-1	CASSPLLAGGDNEQFF
TRBV10-1	few	TRBJ2-7	CASSSGRYYEQYF
TRBV6-2/TRBV6-3	.	TRBJ2-5	CASSWDREETQYF
TRBV4-1	few	TRBJ2-1	CASSQDGFSYNEQFF
TRBV6-1	.	TRBJ2-7	CASTVTRRLSYEQYF
TRBV3-1	many	TRBJ1-2	CASSHLRTGGWNGYTF
TRBV7-2	.	TRBJ1-2	CASSLTGTGGNGYTF
TRBV18	.	TRBJ2-7	CASSPPGLVAEQYF
TRBV29-1	many	TRBJ1-6	CSVGEGDYNSPLHF
TRBV4-3	many	TRBJ2-6	CASSPQDSGANVLTF
TRBV6-6	many	TRBJ2-3	CASSAPSGGARDTQYF
TRBV7-6	many	TRBJ2-2	CASSSDGTGELFF
TRBV6-1	few	TRBJ1-5	CATRGSGQPQHF
TRBV20-1	few	TRBJ1-6	CSARVVQGENSPLHF
TRBV28	large	TRBJ1-2	CASSLPQGRNGYTF
TRBV7-2	few	TRBJ1-4	CASSPGSTNEKLFF
TRBV20-1	few	TRBJ1-2	CSARTRTGRGYTF
TRBV28	.	TRBJ2-1	CASSPSTGAAYNEQFF
TRBV7-9	.	TRBJ1-1	CASVGQGDTEAFF
TRBV7-2	.	TRBJ1-2	CASAIGTVYGYTF
TRBV14	many	TRBJ2-2	CASSQALYSANTGELFF
TRBV5-6	.	TRBJ2-3	CASSLGSGTDTQYF
TRBV6-1	.	TRBJ2-1	CASSEDRYNEQFF
TRBV24-1	few	TRBJ2-3	CATSEGLAGALYTQYF
TRBV7-9	many	TRBJ2-1	CASSQPGVGEQFF